The source of this T cell receptor (beta chain) is a study of blood T cell repertoires in COVID-19. Method: immunoSEQ multiplex PCR; TCRdb's copy keeps in-frame clones and lacks some. The data show 250,000 to 300,000 clones, around nine tenths seen once. Germline V gene sequence: CDR1 LGHDT, CDR2 YNNKEL (reference sequence). CDR3 size: 16 residues. The V gene end was trimmed by 2 bases and the J gene end by 7 bases; junction bases not matched to a gene: 12. A single count supports this clone. The sample consisted of peripheral blood. The chain is built from TRBV3-1 (or the pseudogene TRBV3-2) and TRBJ1-2; 8 bases map to TRBD1. The receptor was derived from a woman aged 55-75 years with COVID-19, enrolled during active disease. The CDR3 spells CASSQTPGQAIGGYTF. The CDR3 nucleotides read TGTGCCAGCAGCCAAACCCCGGGACAGGCGATCGGTGGCTACACCTTC.